This TCR beta chain was recorded in a study of TIL therapy for anti-PD-1-resistant metastatic lung cancer (dated by TCRdb to about 2021). Turning to the overall study: Enrolled patients had a median age of roughly 50 years (range 38-75) and a median tumor PD-L1 proportion score of 6%. The cohort was composed predominantly of lung adenocarcinoma, with a handful of EGFR-mutant and two ALK-rearranged tumors included, and half of patients were identified as current or former smokers. A median non-synonymous tumor mutation burden of approximately 1.5 mutations per megabase was determined across the cohort by whole-exome sequencing. T cell receptor beta sequencing of tumor and peripheral blood was used to follow clonotypes across the tumor, the expanded TIL product and serial blood samples. General conclusions and limits of the study: Compared with baseline intratumoral T cells, expanded TIL cultures were more clonal and less diverse (median clonality 6% vs 31%, p < 0.0001). Clonal turnover during TIL culture was high, and many clones enriched in the product were not detected in the baseline tumor, suggesting clonal contraction rather than faithful expansion. The study protocol defined all tumor marker inferences as exploratory. The cohort was highly selected, including more treatment-naive, never-smoker and oncogene-addicted patients than is typical, which limits generalizability.

Taken from the germline V gene, the CDR1 and CDR2 loops are SGHTA and FQGNSA. V sheds 6 bases and J sheds 5 bases, leaving 16 bases between their ends. The CDR3 runs 14 residues from the cysteine to the phenylalanine. The read is trimmed to its CDR3 DNA, 42 bases read in frame from base 1. The time point label, read with the paper, signifies: pre-treatment sample, taken before nivolumab and TIL therapy. The baseline tumor samples were excised metastases, mostly pleural nodules or supraclavicular lymph nodes, taken from the same resection that was used to grow TIL. Before any PD-1/PD-L1 blockade was given, tumors were harvested, nivolumab was then administered, and patients who progressed went on to receive lymphodepletion, an infusion of expanded TIL, and IL-2. A phase I trial run at two centers enrolled adults with stage 4 NSCLC between 2017 and early 2020. The samples were obtained from a phase I trial that was single-arm and open-label and tested tumor-infiltrating lymphocyte therapy combined with nivolumab in advanced non-small cell lung cancer. Parts of each resected tumor were snap-frozen in liquid nitrogen and kept at -80 degrees C. Using laser-capture macrodissection, tumor regions of interest were selected on H&E sections, then pulverized into roughly 15 mg aliquots and extracted using Qiagen Allprep kits.

Turning to this clone: The antigen it recognizes is unknown. No qualities accompany the bases; no much larger clone lies one base away.

Using bias-controlled multiplex PCR with the immunoSEQ v3 hsTCRB kit, the TCR beta CDR3 regions were amplified from genomic DNA. TCR libraries were sequenced on an Illumina NextSeq 500 to 1.5 million to 2 million read pairs for survey level or roughly 5-6.5 million for deep level. As for the authors' bioinformatics: Clonality was reported by immunoSEQ Analyzer software, which also assigned V, D and J genes and filtered out non-productive sequences. Repertoires were compared by productive Simpson clonality and by the Morisita overlap index of productive TRB rearrangements between infused TIL and blood. Drawn from immuneACCESS, this table holds only the in-frame rearrangements with V and J called that TCRdb kept. Clones are partly lost; checked studies trace under half to an unresolved V gene and leave the rest unexplained. V and J calls and clone size are copied from that table; D and trimming were computed from the DNA. The sample table lists about 50,000 clones, over 65% of them with a count of one. Around 5.9% of the sample is taken by the ten largest.

This specimen was tumor tissue, taken at baseline. This clonotype was obtained from a person aged 25-85 years with non-small cell lung cancer. The chain links TRBV7-2 with TRBJ1-2, with TRBD1 perhaps the D gene, on 5 matching bases. The bases read TGTGCCAGCAGTTATAGCCCGGGGGAGTATGGCTACACCTTC. The resulting protein is CASSYSPGEYGYTF.